This T cell receptor beta chain was sequenced for a study of blood T cell repertoires in COVID-19 (dated by TCRdb to 2020 to 2021). Background on the whole study: The collaborator samples originated in the United States, Italy and Spain and spanned the acute and convalescent phases of COVID-19. The material from the prospective study consisted of cDNA or gDNA derived from T cells, B-cell-depleted T cells, or PBMCs. Subjects who had been exposed to COVID-19, were actively infected with it, or had recovered from it provided the deeply sampled blood TCRbeta repertoires that made up the dataset. The repertoires were made available in a free public database intended to serve as a resource for research on the immune response to SARS-CoV-2. The samples were drawn from two sources: the first 160 participants of the ongoing ImmuneRACE study, and 950 to 1,500 subjects contributed by 6 global collaborators. A de-identified subject ID, COVID-19 status, age in years and sex were almost always included in the sample metadata. Where available, HLA class I and class II types were obtained from metadata supplied by the sample provider rather than from assay-based typing. The investigation overall reported the following: The quantity of clinical and demographic metadata differed by source and by participant and was supplied without curation.

This clone has a single count. Its antigen has not been determined. One base away there is no much larger clone; base qualities are not given. From the germline V gene (reference sequence), CDR1 is LNHDA and CDR2 is SQIVND. The CDR3 spans 11 residues, from the cysteine through the phenylalanine. CDR3 DNA only is kept here, 33 bases in frame from base 1. One collaborating source in Seattle enrolled patients during active infection and followed them longitudinally through the course of disease. Collaborating institutions collected whole blood in K2EDTA tubes following their own protocols. For TCRbeta analysis, collaborators shipped samples in one of three forms: frozen whole blood, isolated PBMCs, or DNA extracted from either of those sample types. TCRbeta CDR3 regions were amplified from genomic DNA using the immunoSEQ Assay, a bias-controlled multiplex PCR. The original pipeline was this. Within the assay, amplification of reference gene primers was used to estimate how many nucleated cells each sample contained. Sequence reads were collapsed and filtered to measure the absolute abundance of every unique TCRbeta CDR3 rearrangement. For each sample, productive Simpson clonality was calculated by taking the square root of Simpson's diversity index across productive rearrangements. Not all clones reach the TCRdb copy of this immuneACCESS table, which keeps in-frame sequences only. Checked studies attribute under half of the gap to unresolved V genes and leave the rest unexplained. V and J calls plus clone size are reproduced from that table; the DNA served to infer D and trimming. The sample yields about 250,000 clones; about 93% were counted once. Of the sample, around 0.9% is held by the ten largest clones.

This TCR came from a man aged 25-40 years with COVID-19, enrolled during active disease. The sample consisted of peripheral blood. This chain joins TRBV19 to TRBJ2-2; a tentative D call is TRBD2 (7 bases match). The DNA is TGTGCATCGGGGGGCCCCGGGGAGCTGTTTTTT. It translates to CASGGPGELFF.